The rows below give T cell receptor beta chains drawn from one sample of a study of cytomegalovirus exposure and HLA in healthy donors. Clones were sequenced by immunoSEQ multiplex PCR, and TCRdb holds only the in-frame ones, with some missing. This sample has 170,000 or so clones, with 77% found just once. Input material: PBMCs. The receptors were sampled from a woman under 40 in good health and CMV-seronegative. The CDR3 runs from the conserved cysteine through the conserved F or W. The order of the fields is clone size, D gene, V gene, J gene, CDR3 DNA, CDR3 protein. A D gene is named only where the DNA matches it firmly. Where a row states a size, it is once, few, many or the class of an expanded clone; other rows omit it.

-	TRBD1	TRBV7-2	TRBJ1-1	TGTGCCAGCAGCGCTCCCGGGACAGGGAACACTGAAGCTTTCTTT	CASSAPGTGNTEAFF
-	-	TRBV19	TRBJ1-1	TGTGCCAGTACTCAGCAGGGGAACACTGAAGCTTTCTTT	CASTQQGNTEAFF
-	TRBD2	TRBV14	TRBJ2-3	TGTGCCAGCAGCCAAGATCTGGGACTAGCGGGGGGTCTGCAGTATTTT	CASSQDLGLAGGLQYF
-	-	TRBV18	TRBJ2-3	TGTGCCAGCCGAGGCCCCCTAGTCACAGATACGCAGTATTTT	CASRGPLVTDTQYF
-	TRBD1	TRBV28	TRBJ2-5	TGTGCCAGCAGTAGGGACAGGTACCAAGAGACCCAGTACTTC	CASSRDRYQETQYF
-	-	TRBV5-1	TRBJ2-3	TGCGCCAGCAGCTCCCCACAGGGATTTGGCACAGATACGCAGTATTTT	CASSSPQGFGTDTQYF
-	-	TRBV7-9	TRBJ1-1	TGTGCCAGCAGCTTACGGTCAGGGGACACTGAAGCTTTCTTT	CASSLRSGDTEAFF
-	TRBD2	TRBV7-2	TRBJ2-3	TGTGCCAGCAGCTTGCTAGCGGGCGGCCCAGATACGCAGTATTTT	CASSLLAGGPDTQYF
-	-	TRBV6-5	TRBJ1-1	TGTGCCAGCAGCCAGGGAACTGAAGCTTTCTTT	CASSQGTEAFF
-	-	TRBV7-6	TRBJ2-7	TGTGCCAGCAGCTTAGCTAGCGGCTCCTACGAGCAGTACTTC	CASSLASGSYEQYF
-	TRBD2	TRBV28	TRBJ2-1	TGTGCCAGCAGTTTATTAGCGGGAGGGGTCAGTGAGCAGTTCTTC	CASSLLAGGVSEQFF
-	TRBD2	TRBV5-1	TRBJ2-7	TGCGCCAGCAGCTTTAGGATTGGACTAGCTAGCTCCTACGAGCAGTACTTC	CASSFRIGLASSYEQYF
-	-	TRBV7-3	TRBJ2-1	TGTGCCAGCAGCCCCCAGAACGCCAATGAGCAGTTCTTC	CASSPQNANEQFF
few	TRBD2	TRBV19	TRBJ2-1	TGTGCCAGTAGTTCCCAACTAGCGGGGGGGTACAATGAGCAGTTCTTC	CASSSQLAGGYNEQFF
once	-	TRBV7-3	TRBJ1-1	TGTGCCAGCAGCACCTCCCGTAGCACTGAAGCTTTCTTT	CASSTSRSTEAFF
few	-	TRBV11-2	TRBJ2-3	TGTGCCAGCAGCTTAGATAGCAGAGTTCCAGATACGCAGTATTTT	CASSLDSRVPDTQYF
-	-	TRBV18	TRBJ2-5	TGTGCCAGCACCCCCTCCTACGAGAGGGAGACCCAGTACTTC	CASTPSYERETQYF
-	TRBD1	TRBV10-3	TRBJ2-3	TGTGCCACCGGCCCCGGGACAGGGCCTAATTATTTCGGCACAGATACGCAGTATTTT	CATGPGTGPNYFGTDTQYF
-	-	TRBV7-9	TRBJ2-1	TGTGCCAGCAGCTTACTCGTTCCGGACGAACGTAGCGTCTACAATGAGCAGTTCTTC	CASSLLVPDERSVYNEQFF
-	TRBD2	TRBV2	TRBJ2-1	TGTGCCAGCAGAAATAGCGGGAACGGTGAGCAGTTCTTC	CASRNSGNGEQFF
once	TRBD1	TRBV28	TRBJ1-5	TGTGCCAGCAGACGGACAGGGGGAGGGTATAGCAATCAGCCCCAGCATTTT	CASRRTGGGYSNQPQHF
-	-	TRBV7-3	TRBJ2-2	TGTGCCAGCAGCTTATTCGGGATACAGAGTAACACCGGGGAGCTGTTTTTT	CASSLFGIQSNTGELFF